The present entry profiles one TCR beta chain with its context. Its antigen is not yet known. For each CD8+ T cell subset, flow sorting was done in triplicate, and roughly 330,000 cells per subset went directly into RLT lysis buffer. To keep memory contaminants out, a stringent definition of naive CD8+ T cells was applied: CD45RO-CCR7+CD27+CD95-. Peripheral blood mononuclear cells were isolated from buffy coats by standard density gradient centrifugation. A FACSAria III was used to flow-sort naive CD8+ T cells into CXCR3-negative and CXCR3-positive populations. An RNeasy Mini Kit was used to extract total RNA from the sorted cells. The sample is drawn from a study of CXCR3-negative and CXCR3-positive naive CD8 T cells (dated by TCRdb to between 2018 and 2021). Background on the whole study: Approximately 140 million TRB reads were obtained in total, roughly 1.5 +/- 0.3 million reads per library. Data from roughly twelve donors, pooled across two independent experiments, went into the diversity and physicochemical repertoire analyses. TRBV-TRBJ cluster analysis included naive subsets from a handful of donors and memory cells from 3 donors. The study at large found these results: Because surface CD5, which has been linked to self-reactivity in mice, was comparable between naive subsets, TCR interaction strength was also inferred from TRB CDR3 physicochemical properties. Freshly isolated PBMCs were used for most assays because CXCR3 expression went down partially after cryopreservation. Both naive subsets had comparably high repertoire diversity, while memory CD8+ T cells had much lower repertoire diversity. Naive CXCR3-negative and CXCR3-positive cells from the same donor showed similar TRBV-TRBJ usage, whereas memory cells showed distinct patterns. Compared with CXCR3-negative naive cells, CXCR3-positive naive cells had TRB CDR3s with higher hydrophobicity (lower Kidera factor 4), lower energy, and higher strength and volume indices.

The germline V gene yields SNHLY for CDR1 and FYNNEI for CDR2. The CDR3 measures 15 amino acids from cysteine to phenylalanine. Only the protein is on record. Sequencing was carried out with a NextSeq 550. The Human TCR Profiling Kit (MiLaboratory) was used to make UMI-labeled 5' RACE TRB cDNA libraries. The full amount of extracted RNA was used for cDNA synthesis, and the full amount of resulting cDNA was used for PCR amplification. Libraries were prepared in parallel with an identical number of PCR cycles. In the authors' own workflow: MIGEC and MiXCR extracted about 53,000 +/- 10,000 unique UMI-labeled TRB cDNA molecules per library, requiring at least two reads per UMI. An average of approximately 40,000 +/- 10,000 functional in-frame TRB CDR3 nucleotide clonotypes without stop codons was found per library. After downsampling to 5000 UMI-labeled TRB molecules per sample, diversity metrics such as normalized Shannon-Wiener and Chao1 were calculated in VDJtools. VDJtools computed clonotype-size-weighted physicochemical properties of the central five CDR3 residues: interaction energy, strength, volume and Kidera factor 4. After the reads were reprocessed by TCRdb, one entry was made per CDR3 protein sequence, with no DNA. The V and J calls follow TCRdb's processing rather than the paper's. The sample table includes more than 65,000 distinct CDR3 sequences. Clones ranked in the top ten supply approximately 1.5% of the sample.

The sequenced sample was naive CXCR3- CD8+ T cells from blood. The intended sense of this specimen's cell subset or site label: CD45RO-CCR7+CD27+CD95- naive CD8+ T cells lacking CXCR3 (TNR3-). The receptor's source is a human donor in good health. Some clones in this sample may be carry-over from other donors' samples. In this chain, TRBV2 is recombined with TRBJ2-1; checking the TCRdb D call of TRBD2 is not possible without DNA. CDR3 region: CASRAGTSGSHEQFF.